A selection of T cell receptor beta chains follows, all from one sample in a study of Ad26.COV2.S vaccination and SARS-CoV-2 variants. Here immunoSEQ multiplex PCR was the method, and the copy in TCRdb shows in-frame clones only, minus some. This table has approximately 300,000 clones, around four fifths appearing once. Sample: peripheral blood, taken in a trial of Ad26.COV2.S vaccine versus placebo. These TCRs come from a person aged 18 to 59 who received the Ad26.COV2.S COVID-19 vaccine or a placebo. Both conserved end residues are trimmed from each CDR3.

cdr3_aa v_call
ATSDGSRGVNEQF TRBV24-1
ASSPLAGGYQETQY TRBV27
ASSFLTGGAYEQY TRBV5-1
ASSKPPGDTQY TRBV2
ASSGWSGSTNTQY TRBV10-1
SVDWTANTGELF TRBV29-1
ASSPSPPGISYEQY TRBV3-1/TRBV3-2
ASSLDWVRGDTEAF TRBV11-3
ASSPTIDRRSYGYT TRBV5-1
ASSLGQGFRYGYT TRBV5-1
ASSQAVGAEAF TRBV14
ASSLQGPTQY TRBV6-2/TRBV6-3
ASSFDGGNTEAF TRBV5-1
ASSLTVIGEKLF TRBV5-6
ASSLNRGEAF TRBV10-1
ASSLTGEAYGYT TRBV5-1
ASSYLGTQY TRBV6-5
ASTPAGSGETDTQY TRBV4-2
ASSWDSLQETQY TRBV5-4
ASSEGWDTQY TRBV2
ASSLTAPTGGEKTQY TRBV7-3
ASKEDNYNEQF TRBV28
ASSQDLGGKLF TRBV3-1/TRBV3-2
ATSDSYEQY TRBV24-1
ASSPEGGWNYGYT TRBV3-1/TRBV3-2
ASTTGVYGYT TRBV28
ASRGHFGNEQF TRBV2
ASSRISSGALSSYNEQF TRBV11-3
ASSSGAGGGYGYT TRBV2
ASGRGVFPYEQY TRBV10-1
ASTGTANYGYT TRBV19
ASSLTRGMNTEAF TRBV5-1
ASSMTANPGQPQH TRBV5-6
ASSLGTGGQGYQPQH TRBV28
ASSLAMGETGAINEKLF TRBV7-6
ASSPRGYYEQY TRBV6-5
ASLRQGYGYT TRBV6-5
SVEIGTGNTGELF TRBV29-1
ASSSGLSEAF TRBV7-3
ASSPEAGTKTQY TRBV5-1
ASSEAEQGYEQY TRBV10-1
ASSQPGTGSNQPQH TRBV23-1
ASSQGGPGNQPQH TRBV3-1/TRBV3-2
ASSDSGGSGTQY TRBV6-4
ASSFRDRGFKENTIY TRBV11-3
ASSQQYETGYT TRBV4-1
ASSIVPGQPQH TRBV19
ASSHPRQGHGNTIY TRBV23-1
ASSLALYRGHEQY TRBV5-6